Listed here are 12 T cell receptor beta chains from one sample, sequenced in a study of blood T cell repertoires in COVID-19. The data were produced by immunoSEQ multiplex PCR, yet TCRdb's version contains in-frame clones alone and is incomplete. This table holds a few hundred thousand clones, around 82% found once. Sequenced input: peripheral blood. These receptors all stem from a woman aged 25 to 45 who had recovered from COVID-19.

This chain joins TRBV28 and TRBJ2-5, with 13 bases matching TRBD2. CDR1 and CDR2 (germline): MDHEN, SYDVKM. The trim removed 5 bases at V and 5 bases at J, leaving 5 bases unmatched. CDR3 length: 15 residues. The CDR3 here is CASSSGLAGVETQYF. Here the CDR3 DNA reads TGTGCCAGCAGTAGCGGACTAGCGGGAGTCGAGACCCAGTACTTC.

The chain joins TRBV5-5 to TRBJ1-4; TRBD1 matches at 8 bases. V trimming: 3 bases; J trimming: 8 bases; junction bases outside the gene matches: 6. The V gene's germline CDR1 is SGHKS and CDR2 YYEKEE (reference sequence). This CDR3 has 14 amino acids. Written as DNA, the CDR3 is TGTGCCAGCAGCTCTGGACAGGGATGGGAAAAACTGTTTTTT. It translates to CASSSGQGWEKLFF.

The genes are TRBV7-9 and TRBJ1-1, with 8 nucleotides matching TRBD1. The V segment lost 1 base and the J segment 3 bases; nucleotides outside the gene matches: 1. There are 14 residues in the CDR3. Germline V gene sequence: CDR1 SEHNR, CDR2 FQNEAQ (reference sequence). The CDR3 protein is CASSLVQGDTEAFF. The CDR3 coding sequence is TGTGCCAGCAGCTTAGTACAGGGGGACACTGAAGCTTTCTTT.

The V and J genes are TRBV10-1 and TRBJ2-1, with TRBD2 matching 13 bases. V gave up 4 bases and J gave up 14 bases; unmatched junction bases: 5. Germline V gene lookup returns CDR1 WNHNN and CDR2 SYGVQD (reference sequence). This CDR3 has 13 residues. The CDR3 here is CASSAGLAGEKFF. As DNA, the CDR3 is TGCGCCAGCAGTGCTGGACTAGCGGGAGAGAAGTTCTTC.

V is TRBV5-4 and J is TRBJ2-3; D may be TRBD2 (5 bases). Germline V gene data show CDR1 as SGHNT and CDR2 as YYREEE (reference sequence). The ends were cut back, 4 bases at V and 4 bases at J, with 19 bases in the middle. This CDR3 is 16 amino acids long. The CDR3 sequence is CASSRRLATSPDTQYF. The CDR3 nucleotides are TGTGCCAGCAGCCGTAGGCTAGCTACTAGTCCAGATACGCAGTATTTT.

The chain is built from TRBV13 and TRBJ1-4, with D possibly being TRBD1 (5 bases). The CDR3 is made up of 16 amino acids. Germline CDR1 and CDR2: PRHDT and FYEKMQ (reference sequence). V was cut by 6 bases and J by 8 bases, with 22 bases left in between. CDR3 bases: TGTGCCAGCAGTCAAGGACGGAGAAGGGGTCGGGAAAAACTGTTTTTT. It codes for CASSQGRRRGREKLFF.

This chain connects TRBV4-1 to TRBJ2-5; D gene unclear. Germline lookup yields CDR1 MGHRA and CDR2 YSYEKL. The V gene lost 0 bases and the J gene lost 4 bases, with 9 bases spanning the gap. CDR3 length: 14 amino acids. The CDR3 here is CASSQDRQTETQYF. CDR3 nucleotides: TGCGCCAGCAGCCAAGACCGACAAACAGAGACCCAGTACTTC.

CDR3 in DNA: TGTGCCAGCAGCTTGGATGGACTAGCGGGAGCAAATGAGCAGTTCTTC. Translating it yields CASSLDGLAGANEQFF. V is TRBV7-9 and J is TRBJ2-1, with 13 bases lining up with TRBD2. Germline assignment: CDR1 SEHNR and CDR2 FQNEAQ (reference sequence). Germline trimming cut 3 bases from V and 7 bases from J; bases unmatched to any gene: 6. There are 16 residues in the CDR3.

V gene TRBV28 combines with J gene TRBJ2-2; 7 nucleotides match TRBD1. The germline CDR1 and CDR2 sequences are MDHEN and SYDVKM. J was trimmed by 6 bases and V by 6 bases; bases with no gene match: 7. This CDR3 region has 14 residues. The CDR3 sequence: CASRLTGVPGELFF. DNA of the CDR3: TGTGCCAGCAGGCTTACAGGGGTCCCCGGGGAGCTGTTTTTT.

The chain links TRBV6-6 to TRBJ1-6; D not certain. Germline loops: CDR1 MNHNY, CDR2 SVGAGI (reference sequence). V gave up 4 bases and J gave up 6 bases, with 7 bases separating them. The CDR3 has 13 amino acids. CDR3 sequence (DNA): TGTGCCAGCAGTTCAACGAGTAATTCACCCCTCCACTTT. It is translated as CASSSTSNSPLHF.

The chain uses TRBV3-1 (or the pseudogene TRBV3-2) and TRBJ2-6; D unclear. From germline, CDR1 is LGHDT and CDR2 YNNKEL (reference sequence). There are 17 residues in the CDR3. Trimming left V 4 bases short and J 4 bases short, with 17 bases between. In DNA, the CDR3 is TGTGCCAGCAGCCGACTTTTCGGCTTTTCCGGGGCCAACGTCCTGACTTTC. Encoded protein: CASSRLFGFSGANVLTF.

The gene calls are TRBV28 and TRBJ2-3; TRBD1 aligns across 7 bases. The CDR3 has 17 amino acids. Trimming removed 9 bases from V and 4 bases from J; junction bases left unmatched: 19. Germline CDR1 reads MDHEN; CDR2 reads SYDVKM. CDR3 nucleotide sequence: TGTGCCAGTAGACAGGGTGGTGAGGTGGCACGCCCAGATACGCAGTATTTT. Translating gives CASRQGGEVARPDTQYF.